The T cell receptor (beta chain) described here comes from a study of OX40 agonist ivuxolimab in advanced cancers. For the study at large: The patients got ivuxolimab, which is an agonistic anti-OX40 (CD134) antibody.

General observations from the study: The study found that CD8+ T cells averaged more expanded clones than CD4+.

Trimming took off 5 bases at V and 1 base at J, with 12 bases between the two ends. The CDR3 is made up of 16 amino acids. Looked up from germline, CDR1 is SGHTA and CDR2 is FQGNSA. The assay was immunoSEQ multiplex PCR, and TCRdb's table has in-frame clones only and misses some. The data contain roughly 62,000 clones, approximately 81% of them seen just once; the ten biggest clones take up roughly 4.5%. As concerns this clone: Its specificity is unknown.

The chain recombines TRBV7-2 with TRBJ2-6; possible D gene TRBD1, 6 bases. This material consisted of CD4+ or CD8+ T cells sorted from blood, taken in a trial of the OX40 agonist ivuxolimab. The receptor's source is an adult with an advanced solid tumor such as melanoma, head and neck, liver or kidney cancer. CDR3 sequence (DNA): TGTGCCAGCAGCCCAAGGACAGTTTCTGGGGCCAACGTCCTGACTTTC. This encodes CASSPRTVSGANVLTF.